A selection of T cell receptor beta chains follows, all from one sample in a study of CDR3 diversity in severe acne. TCRdb reanalysed the PCR reads using MiXCR and keeps one entry per CDR3 protein. Of almost 85,000 distinct CDR3 sequences listed, around 49% are singletons. The specimen sequenced was blood. Source of these receptors: a male donor in good health, without acne. Both conserved end residues are trimmed from each CDR3. Clone sizes are given selectively: once, few, many, or a class where the clone is expanded.

v_call clone_size cdr3_aa
TRBV20-1 NA SARKRGARTDTQH
TRBV4-1 many ASSLGQGLEKLF
TRBV28 NA ASSLGGGIAKNIQY
TRBV4-1 many ASSQDGEQGSGNTIY
TRBV2 many ASSDPGLMNTEAF
TRBV20-1 NA SARGGTGDSYEQY
TRBV4-1 NA ASRSLTGLYGYT
TRBV7-3 many ASSLGPENTEAF
TRBV4-1 many ASSQEPYSREQY
TRBV19 many ASSLQGLEGYT
TRBV11-1 many ASSLARGSYTEAF
TRBV4-1 NA ASSQTGGKNIQY
TRBV5-4 NA ASSPRQTTSSPLHFGNGTQY
TRBV30 NA AWSGGARTDTQY
TRBV20-1 few SAAGTSNEQF
TRBV27 many ASSLDRGREQY
TRBV7-9 few ASSHLPSDAYEQY
TRBV13 NA ASSLRAGSNQPQH
TRBV20-1 NA SARPAGDYNEQF
TRBV7-2 NA ASSWGSGGYYEQY
TRBV7-2 many ASSLTSSETGTQY
TRBV6-5 many ASSYSSPVGGYT
TRBV24-1 many ATSEITGFGEKLF
TRBV20-1 NA SARDASGGANVLT
TRBV24-1 NA ATSDPGTGGHHYEQY
TRBV20-1 NA SVTRGLGLVTSRNSPLH
TRBV6-5 once ASSYSNPFFSASNQPQH
TRBV7-2 NA ASSSTSGTLGTDTQY
TRBV5-4 NA ASSPRDQGTEAF
TRBV20-1 NA SAFRTSGGAFCEQF
TRBV10-3 few ASQGGETQY
TRBV29-1 NA SVAGHQNGYT
TRBV6-6 NA ASRQWAGVNSPLH
TRBV6-5 NA ASSERAEGYYEQY
TRBV6-5 NA ASSYSHNYGYT
TRBV9 NA ASSVATRNTEAF
TRBV7-2 NA ASSQIETQY
TRBV20-1 NA SATSGRTETQY
TRBV5-1 many ASSPTGFRQPQH
TRBV5-1 NA ASSRETGVNYGYT
TRBV7-9 NA ASSPGLSDEQY
TRBV2 few ASSVQMNTEAF
TRBV5-5 NA ASSLQIREELF
TRBV20-1 NA SALVAGGSTQY
TRBV15 NA ATSTGLAGGRNEQF